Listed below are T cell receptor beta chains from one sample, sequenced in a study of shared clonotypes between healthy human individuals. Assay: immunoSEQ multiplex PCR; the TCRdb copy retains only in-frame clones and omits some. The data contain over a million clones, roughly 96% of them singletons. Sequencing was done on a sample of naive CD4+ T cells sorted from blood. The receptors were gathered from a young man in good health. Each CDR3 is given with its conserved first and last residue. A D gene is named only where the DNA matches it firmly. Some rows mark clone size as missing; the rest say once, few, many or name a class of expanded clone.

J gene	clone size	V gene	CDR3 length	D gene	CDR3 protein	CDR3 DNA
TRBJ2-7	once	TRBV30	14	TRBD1	CAWTRGTGGYEQYF	TGTGCCTGGACCCGCGGGACAGGGGGCTACGAGCAGTACTTC
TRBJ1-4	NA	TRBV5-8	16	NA	CASSSGGGTSYEKLFF	TGTGCCAGCAGCTCTGGAGGCGGGACATCCTATGAAAAACTGTTTTTT
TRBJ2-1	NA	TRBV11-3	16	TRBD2	CASSLLKGSGIHEQFF	TGTGCCAGCAGCTTACTTAAGGGTAGCGGGATTCATGAGCAGTTCTTC
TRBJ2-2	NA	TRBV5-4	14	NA	CASSFRESTGELFF	TGTGCCAGCAGCTTTCGGGAGTCCACCGGGGAGCTGTTTTTT
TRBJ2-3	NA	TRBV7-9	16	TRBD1	CASSPQGAVSSDTQYF	TGTGCCAGCAGCCCCCAGGGGGCTGTAAGTTCAGATACGCAGTATTTT
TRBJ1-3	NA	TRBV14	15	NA	CASSQDLGTGNTIYF	TGTGCCAGCAGCCAAGATCTGGGGACGGGAAACACCATATATTTT
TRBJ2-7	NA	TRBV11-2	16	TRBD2	CASNRFSGRQTYEQYF	TGTGCCAGCAACCGGTTTAGCGGGAGGCAAACCTACGAGCAGTACTTC
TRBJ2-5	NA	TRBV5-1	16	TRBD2	CASSLASGGVQETQYF	TGCGCCAGCAGCTTAGCCAGCGGGGGGGTCCAAGAGACCCAGTACTTC
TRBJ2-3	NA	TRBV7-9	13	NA	CASSLDRTDTQYF	TGTGCCAGCAGCTTAGATCGCACAGATACGCAGTATTTT
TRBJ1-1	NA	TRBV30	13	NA	CAWSGQMNTEAFF	TGTGCCTGGAGTGGACAGATGAACACTGAAGCTTTCTTT
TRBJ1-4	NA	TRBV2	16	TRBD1	CASSLRDRQQNEKLFF	TGTGCCAGCAGTCTCCGGGACAGGCAACAAAATGAAAAACTGTTTTTT
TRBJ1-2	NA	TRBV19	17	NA	CASSIPSQGPSNYGYTF	TGTGCCAGTAGTATACCTTCACAGGGACCTTCTAACTATGGCTACACCTTC
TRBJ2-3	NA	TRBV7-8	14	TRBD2	CASSYSGNTDTQYF	TGTGCCAGCAGCTATAGCGGGAACACAGATACGCAGTATTTT
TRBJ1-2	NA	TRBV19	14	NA	CASSTRQLAPGYTF	TGTGCCAGTAGTACCCGGCAGTTGGCGCCGGGCTACACCTTC
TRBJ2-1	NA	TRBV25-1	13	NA	CASSARAYNEQFF	TGTGCCAGCAGTGCTCGGGCTTACAATGAGCAGTTCTTC
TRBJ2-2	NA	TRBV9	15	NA	CASREGGGNTGELFF	TGTGCCAGCAGAGAGGGTGGAGGTAACACCGGGGAGCTGTTTTTT
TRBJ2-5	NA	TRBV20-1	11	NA	CSARLPETQYF	TGCAGTGCGAGACTGCCAGAGACCCAGTACTTC
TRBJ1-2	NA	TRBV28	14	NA	CASRRDPQVYGYTF	TGTGCCAGCAGACGGGACCCCCAAGTCTATGGCTACACCTTC
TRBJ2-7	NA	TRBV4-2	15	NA	CASSQRDGSSYEQYF	TGTGCCAGCAGCCAGAGGGACGGATCCTCCTACGAGCAGTACTTC
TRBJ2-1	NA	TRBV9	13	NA	CASSTRQYNEQFF	TGTGCCAGCAGCACCCGACAGTACAATGAGCAGTTCTTC
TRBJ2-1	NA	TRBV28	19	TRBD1	CAVPSKPRDRVFSRNEQFF	TGTGCCGTTCCGTCGAAACCCCGGGACAGGGTTTTTTCCCGCAATGAGCAGTTCTTC
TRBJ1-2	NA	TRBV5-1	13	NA	CASSLGKGVGYTF	TGCGCCAGCAGCTTGGGTAAGGGCGTTGGCTACACCTTC
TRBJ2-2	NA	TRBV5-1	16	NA	CASSLVGGPNTGELFF	TGCGCCAGCAGCTTGGTTGGGGGCCCTAACACCGGGGAGCTGTTTTTT
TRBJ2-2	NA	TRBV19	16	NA	CASNPLGRGSVGELFF	TGTGCCAGTAACCCACTCGGAAGGGGGTCGGTCGGGGAGCTGTTTTTT